This T cell receptor beta chain was observed in a study of shared clonotypes between healthy human individuals. The CDR3 has 15 amino acids. Germline V gene lookup returns CDR1 LNHNV and CDR2 YYDKDF (reference sequence). V dropped 1 base and J dropped 3; count of bases not matched to a gene: 5. Assay used: immunoSEQ multiplex PCR; TCRdb lists only in-frame clones, some missing. In the table there are some 2 million clones, around 95% of which are singletons. The material sequenced was naive CD4+ T cells sorted from blood. Subset here: CD45RA+ positively selected. The sequence came from a man between 18 and 35 years old in good health. The V and J genes are TRBV15 and TRBJ2-7; 8 bases fit TRBD1. The CDR3 reads CATSRAGQVVYEQYF. In nucleotides, the CDR3 is TGTGCCACCAGCAGAGCGGGACAGGTGGTCTACGAGCAGTACTTC.